Listed below are T cell receptor beta chains from one sample, sequenced in a study of T-cell reconstitution after alpha-beta-depleted transplantation in children. TCRdb re-analysed the PCR reads in MiXCR, keeping a single row per CDR3 protein. Of 500,000 or so distinct CDR3 sequences listed, about 31% are singletons. Sequencing used PBMCs from the stem cell graft donor, obtained from the stem cell graft. These receptors were taken from a human donor who donated a stem cell graft to a child with aplastic anemia. The conserved cysteine and the conserved F or W are not part of the CDR3 here.

j_call: TRBJ1-2; v_call: TRBV12-3/TRBV12-4; cdr3_aa: ASSLWGRGYT
j_call: TRBJ2-1; v_call: TRBV24-1; cdr3_aa: ATRGVAGNEQF
j_call: TRBJ2-3; v_call: TRBV6-1; cdr3_aa: ASSLTGSDTQY
j_call: TRBJ1-1; v_call: TRBV6-5; cdr3_aa: ASSWELNTEAF
j_call: TRBJ2-1; v_call: TRBV5-1; cdr3_aa: ASSLSTNSYNEQF
j_call: TRBJ2-4; v_call: TRBV6-5; cdr3_aa: ASSYEGRSKNIQY
j_call: TRBJ1-1; v_call: TRBV9; cdr3_aa: ASSVGGQGRRDTEAF
j_call: TRBJ1-6; v_call: TRBV7-2; cdr3_aa: ASSSFGQGRSPLH
j_call: TRBJ2-1; v_call: TRBV5-1; cdr3_aa: ASSLPGLAGPNEQF
j_call: TRBJ2-7; v_call: TRBV7-3; cdr3_aa: ASSPRAGYEQY
j_call: TRBJ2-1; v_call: TRBV23-1; cdr3_aa: ASSQGRNEQF
j_call: TRBJ2-1; v_call: TRBV20-1; cdr3_aa: SARDPAGASYNEQF